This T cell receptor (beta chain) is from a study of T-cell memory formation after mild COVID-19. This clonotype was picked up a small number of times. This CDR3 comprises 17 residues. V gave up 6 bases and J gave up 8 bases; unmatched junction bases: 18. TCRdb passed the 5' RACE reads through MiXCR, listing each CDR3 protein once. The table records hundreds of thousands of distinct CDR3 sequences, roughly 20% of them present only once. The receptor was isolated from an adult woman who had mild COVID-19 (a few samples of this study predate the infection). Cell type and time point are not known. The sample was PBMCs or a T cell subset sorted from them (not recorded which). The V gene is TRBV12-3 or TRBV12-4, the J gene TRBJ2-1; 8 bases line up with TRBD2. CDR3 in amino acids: CASSHGSGRSHRYEQFF. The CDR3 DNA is TGTGCCAGCAGCCATGGGAGCGGGAGATCTCATAGATATGAGCAGTTCTTC.